This T cell receptor (beta chain) was captured by sequencing in a study of T cell responses to AZD1222 COVID-19 vaccine. CDR3 size: 13 residues. Trimming shortened V by 2 bases and J by 5 bases, and 9 bases separated the two germline ends. Germline V gene sequence: CDR1 SEHNR, CDR2 FQNEAQ (reference sequence). Profiling relied on immunoSEQ multiplex PCR, and the TCRdb table lists in-frame clones only, not all of them. The repertoire consists of about 150,000 clones, with less than 90% occurring once and the leading ten covering 6.9%. Material: peripheral blood, obtained after recovery from COVID-19. This sequence joins TRBV7-9 and TRBJ1-2; D unclear. The sequence was obtained from an adult who had recovered from COVID-19. The CDR3 sequence: CASSLRNGYGYTF. The CDR3 DNA reads TGTGCCAGCAGCTTACGGAATGGGTATGGCTACACCTTC.